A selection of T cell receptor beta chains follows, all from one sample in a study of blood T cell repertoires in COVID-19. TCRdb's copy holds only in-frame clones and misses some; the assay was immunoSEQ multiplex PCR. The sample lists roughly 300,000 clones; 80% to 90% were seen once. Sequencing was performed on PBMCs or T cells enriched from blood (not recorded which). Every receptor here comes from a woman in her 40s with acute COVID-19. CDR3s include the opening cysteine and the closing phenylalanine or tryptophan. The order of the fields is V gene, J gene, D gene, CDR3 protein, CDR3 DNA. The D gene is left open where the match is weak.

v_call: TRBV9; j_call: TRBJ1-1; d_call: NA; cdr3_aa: CASSVDSGTEAFF; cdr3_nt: TGTGCCAGCAGCGTAGACTCGGGGACTGAAGCTTTCTTT
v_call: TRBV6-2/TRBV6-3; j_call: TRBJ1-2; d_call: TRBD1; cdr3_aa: CASSYSGQGNYGYTF; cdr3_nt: TGTGCCAGCAGTTACTCGGGACAGGGCAACTATGGCTACACCTTC
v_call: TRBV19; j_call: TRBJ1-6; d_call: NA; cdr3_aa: CASKEVNNSPLHF; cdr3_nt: TGTGCCAGTAAAGAGGTTAATAATTCACCCCTCCACTTT
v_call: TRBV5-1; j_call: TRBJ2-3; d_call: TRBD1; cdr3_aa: CASSRSGQGEDTQYF; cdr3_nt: TGCGCCAGCAGCCGCTCGGGACAGGGGGAGGATACGCAGTATTTT
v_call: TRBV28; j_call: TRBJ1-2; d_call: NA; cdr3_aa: CASSSVNYGYTF; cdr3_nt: TGTGCCAGCTCCTCAGTAAACTATGGCTACACCTTC
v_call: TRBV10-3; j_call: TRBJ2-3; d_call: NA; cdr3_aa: CAIGGQTSTDTQYF; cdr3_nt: TGTGCCATCGGAGGACAGACTAGCACAGATACGCAGTATTTT
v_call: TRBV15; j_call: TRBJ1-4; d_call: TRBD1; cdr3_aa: CATSTPRGPNEKLFF; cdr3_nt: TGTGCCACCAGCACCCCGAGGGGGCCTAATGAAAAACTGTTTTTT
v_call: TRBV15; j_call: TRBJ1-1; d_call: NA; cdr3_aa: CATSRGGGYTEAFF; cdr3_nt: TGTGCCACCAGCAGAGGAGGGGGATATACTGAAGCTTTCTTT
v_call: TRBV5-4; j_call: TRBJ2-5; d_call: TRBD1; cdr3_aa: CASSFSGRGQETQYF; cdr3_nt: TGTGCCAGCAGCTTTTCTGGCAGGGGGCAAGAGACCCAGTACTTC
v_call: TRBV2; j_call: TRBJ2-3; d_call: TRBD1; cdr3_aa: CASSAVRPGQGSQYF; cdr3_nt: TGTGCCAGCAGTGCCGTCCGGCCGGGACAGGGGTCGCAGTATTTT
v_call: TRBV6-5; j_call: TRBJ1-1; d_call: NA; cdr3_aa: CASSRQRSTEAFF; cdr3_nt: TGTGCCAGCAGTCGGCAAAGGAGCACTGAAGCTTTCTTT
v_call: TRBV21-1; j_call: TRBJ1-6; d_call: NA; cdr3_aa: CASSKAYERGWDSPLHF; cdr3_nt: TGTGCCAGCAGCAAAGCTTATGAGCGCGGGTGGGATTCACCCCTCCACTTT
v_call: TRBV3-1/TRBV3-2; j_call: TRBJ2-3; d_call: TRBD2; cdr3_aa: CASSSFVAGASTDTQYF; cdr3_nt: TGTGCCAGCAGCTCCTTCGTTGCGGGAGCTAGCACAGATACGCAGTATTTT
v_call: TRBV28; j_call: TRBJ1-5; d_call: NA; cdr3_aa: CASSLPDKQPQHF; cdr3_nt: TGTGCCAGCAGTTTACCAGATAAGCAGCCCCAGCATTTT